The subject of this entry is one T cell receptor (beta chain). Its specificity is unknown. The source of the sample is a study of Ad26.COV2.S vaccination and SARS-CoV-2 variants. Points from the study as a whole: Responses of T cells in total may have been underestimated by the TCR breadth and depth analyses.

Here immunoSEQ multiplex PCR was the method, and the copy in TCRdb shows in-frame clones only, minus some. This repertoire shows about 280,000 clones, 70% to 90% found once; its top ten account for less than 3.5%. V was pared by 4 bases and J by 4 bases, with 16 bases of the junction left unmatched. The CDR3 covers 19 residues. From germline, CDR1 is SGHDT and CDR2 YYEEEE. Documented treatment: around 19 received Ad26.COV2.S at low or high dose, single or two shots; about five received placebo; per-sample allocation not given. Sampling happened 63 days after the first vaccine or placebo injection. An 18-55-year-old adult in Boston served as donor. The study used a vaccine consisting of an Ad26 vector that expressed Wuhan-strain SARS-CoV-2 spike.

The V call is TRBV5-6, the J call TRBJ2-3; 12 bases agree with TRBD2. This clonotype was sampled from a person between 18 and 65 years old who received the Ad26.COV2.S COVID-19 vaccine or a placebo. The sample was peripheral blood, taken in a trial of Ad26.COV2.S vaccine versus placebo. In DNA, the CDR3 is TGTGCCAGCAGCCCCGCACACCCCAGACTAGCGGGAGTGGCAGATACGCAGTATTTT. This encodes CASSPAHPRLAGVADTQYF. The full variable domain, its missing parts supplied by reference TRBV5-6 and TRBJ2-3, is DAGVTQSPTHLIKTRGQQVTLRCSPKSGHDTVSWYQQALGQGPQFIFQYYEEEERQRGNFPDRFSGHQFPNYSSELNVNALLLGDSALYLCASSPAHPRLAGVADTQYFGPGTRLTVL.